What follows are 8 T cell receptor beta chains derived from one specimen sequenced in a study of spatial heterogeneity in lung cancer. Study observations and caveats: Expanded intratumoral alpha and beta TCR counts tracked tumor mutation counts.

Each CDR3 protein gets one entry after TCRdb re-called the 5' RACE reads with MiXCR. The profile shows under 20,000 distinct CDR3 sequences, approximately 6.3% of them singletons. Time point denoted: sample taken at primary tumor resection. No antigen is known for these receptors. This sample comprised lung tumor tissue, obtained at surgery. The source of these receptors is a male donor with early-stage non-small cell lung cancer.

This clonotype was picked up many times. The CDR3 spells CAISVDREQTQYF. CDR3 DNA: TGTGCCATCAGTGTCGACAGGGAACAGACCCAGTACTTC. The chain employs TRBV10-3 and TRBJ2-5; 7 nucleotides match TRBD1. Trimming took 4 bases from V and 6 from J; bases not matched to a gene: 5. Looked up from germline, CDR1 is ENHRY and CDR2 is SYGVKD. This CDR3 has 13 amino acids.

The table lists this clonotype with many counts. The rearrangement links TRBV7-2 to TRBJ2-3; 11 nucleotides match TRBD2. CDR3 length equals 17 residues. Per the germline V gene, CDR1 is SGHTA and CDR2 is FQGNSA. Germline trimming cut 5 bases from V and 2 bases from J; bases unmatched to any gene: 9. The CDR3 coding sequence is TGTGCCAGCAGCCAATCCAAACTAGCGGGGGTCACAGATACGCAGTATTTT. Residues: CASSQSKLAGVTDTQYF.

Remarks on this clonotype: A much more abundant neighbour one base away suggests this may be a read error. V and J are TRBV7-2 and TRBJ1-1; D remains unclear. Trimming took off 0 bases at V and 0 bases at J, with 5 bases between the two ends. This CDR3 has 14 amino acids. Germline CDR1 and CDR2: SGHTA and FQGNSA. The CDR3 reads CASSLACLNTEAFF. DNA of the CDR3: TGTGCCAGCAGCTTAGCCTGTCTGAACACTGAAGCTTTCTTT.

At least ten counts were recorded for this clonotype. This sequence joins TRBV29-1 and TRBJ1-1; tentatively, D is TRBD1 (6 bases). The CDR3 length is 11 residues. Germline V gives CDR1 SQVTM, CDR2 ANQGSEA. The V gene lost 0 bases and the J gene lost 14 bases, with 13 bases spanning the gap. CDR3 nucleotide sequence: TGCAGCGTTGAAGAAGGCAGGGGCTCCTTCTTT. It codes for CSVEEGRGSFF.

The chain joins TRBV6-5 to TRBJ2-6; 11 positions match TRBD2. V lost 5 bases, J lost 0 bases, and 6 bases stayed unmatched. Germline CDR1 MNHEY, CDR2 SVGAGI. The length of the CDR3 is 18 residues. The CDR3 DNA reads TGTGCCAGCAGTACCACTAGCGGGGGCGCCTCTGGGGCCAACGTCCTGACTTTC. This sequence encodes CASSTTSGGASGANVLTF.

This clonotype was detected many times. The J gene is TRBJ1-2, the V gene TRBV29-1; 7 positions agree with TRBD1. The V gene end was trimmed by 5 bases and the J gene end by 7 bases; junction bases not matched to a gene: 7. The CDR3 sequence is 12 residues long. Germline CDR1 is SQVTM and CDR2 is ANQGSEA. Here the CDR3 reads CSVWTGPSGYTF. The CDR3 DNA sequence: TGCAGCGTTTGGACAGGCCCGTCTGGCTACACCTTC.

This clonotype was detected once. This may arise from a read error, as a much more abundant clone is one base away. The gene calls are TRBV6-5 and TRBJ1-1; 7 nucleotides align to TRBD1. Germline lookup yields CDR1 MNHEY and CDR2 SVGAGI. The CDR3 consists of 14 residues. As DNA, the CDR3 is TGTGCCAGCAGACCTTCCAGGGGGTTCGGTGAAGCTATCTTT. It encodes CASRPSRGFGEAIF.

This clonotype was seen ten or more times. This chain uses TRBV28 with TRBJ1-1; 8 bases are a match to TRBD1. This CDR3 is built from 14 residues. V was pared by 5 bases and J by 3 bases, with 5 bases of the junction left unmatched. Germline V gene data show CDR1 as MDHEN and CDR2 as SYDVKM. This CDR3 reads CASSPGGWDTEAFF. The CDR3 DNA reads TGTGCCAGCAGTCCAGGGGGCTGGGACACTGAAGCTTTCTTT.